The clone carrying this TCR beta chain was detected ten times or more. A read error may account for a junction end that differs from germline. The authors took PBMCs from 10 ml fresh peripheral blood. The data belong to a study of T cells in Graves' hyperthyroidism and ophthalmopathy. The TCR beta CDR3 regions underwent amplification using RNA transcripts as the source. A first-round RT-PCR of the TCR CDR3 used the HTBI primer set. TCRdb reanalysed the multiplex PCR reads using MiXCR and keeps one entry per CDR3 protein. Of approximately 400,000 distinct CDR3 sequences in the sample, around 14% are singletons; the top ten hold approximately 32%. CDR3 length equals 14 residues. Germline-derived CDR1 and CDR2 are SNHLY and FYNNEI.

The sequence was obtained from a woman in her 30s with Graves' hyperthyroidism. The sample consisted of blood. This chain uses TRBV2 with TRBJ2-4, with TRBD1 identical over 7 bases. CDR3: CASSDEGAINIQYF. In nucleotides, the CDR3 is TGTGCCAGCAGTGACGAGGGGGCCATAAACATTCAGTACTTC.